A selection of T cell receptor beta chains follows, all from one sample in a study of patients and donors after allogeneic stem cell transplantation. TCRdb fed the RT-PCR reads into MiXCR, producing one record per CDR3 protein. The sample lists under 200,000 distinct CDR3 sequences; about 32% were seen once. The sequenced sample was blood, either unsorted or a sorted T cell fraction (not recorded which). Every receptor here comes from a human donor who was either an allogeneic HSCT recipient or a stem cell or donor lymphocyte infusion donor (not recorded which). It is not recorded whose cells these are; they may come from a transplant donor. Each CDR3 is given with its conserved first and last residue. Each record gives: V gene, D gene, clone size, J gene, CDR3 protein, CDR3 DNA. D genes are given only for firm matches. Not all rows give a size; the values are once, few, many and, for expanded clones, a class.

TRBV24-1	-	-	TRBJ2-5	CATSDPTAYQETQYF	TGTGCCACCAGTGACCCGACAGCGTACCAAGAGACCCAGTACTTC
TRBV9	TRBD1	few	TRBJ1-1	CASSAPTGGLTEAFF	TGTGCCAGCAGCGCGCCGACAGGGGGCCTCACTGAAGCTTTCTTT
TRBV25-1	-	few	TRBJ1-1	CASRFGGVTEAFF	TGTGCCAGCCGATTTGGGGGAGTTACTGAAGCTTTCTTT
TRBV6-5	-	-	TRBJ2-5	CASSYSGNEETQYF	TGTGCCAGCAGTTACTCAGGGAACGAAGAGACCCAGTACTTC
TRBV27	-	few	TRBJ1-6	CASRPAPTVSSYNSPLHF	TGTGCCAGCAGACCTGCACCGACAGTCAGCTCCTATAATTCACCCCTCCACTTT
TRBV7-9	-	-	TRBJ2-7	CASSLRHYEQYF	TGTGCCAGCAGCCTACGGCACTACGAGCAGTACTTC
TRBV6-2/TRBV6-3	TRBD1	few	TRBJ1-6	CASRPQGGNSPLHF	TGTGCCAGCAGACCCCAGGGGGGCAATTCACCCCTCCACTTT
TRBV4-1	TRBD1	few	TRBJ1-4	CASSQAQRTGLLSTNEKLFF	TGCGCCAGCAGCCAAGCTCAGCGGACAGGTCTCCTATCAACTAATGAAAAACTGTTTTTT
TRBV12-3/TRBV12-4	TRBD2	once	TRBJ2-1	CASSETSGGNEQFF	TGTGCCAGCAGTGAGACTAGCGGGGGAAATGAGCAGTTCTTC
TRBV6-5	TRBD1	-	TRBJ2-3	CASSFRQGSTDTQYF	TGTGCCAGCAGCTTCAGACAGGGGTCCACAGATACGCAGTATTTT
TRBV27	-	once	TRBJ2-3	CASSPAAGLATDTQYF	TGTGCCAGCAGTCCGGCGGCGGGACTTGCCACAGATACGCAGTATTTT
TRBV20-1	-	few	TRBJ1-2	CSARALTGYGYTF	TGCAGTGCTAGAGCCCTCACTGGATATGGCTACACCTTC
TRBV6-5	-	few	TRBJ2-1	CASSYLRQGSGEQFF	TGTGCCAGCAGTTACCTAAGACAGGGTAGCGGTGAGCAGTTCTTC
TRBV6-5	-	many	TRBJ1-1	CASSSPLNTEAFF	TGTGCCAGCAGTTCACCCCTAAACACTGAAGCTTTCTTT
TRBV6-5	TRBD1	few	TRBJ2-7	CASSYGQGDPYEQYF	TGTGCCAGCAGTTATGGACAGGGGGACCCCTACGAGCAGTACTTC
TRBV10-3	TRBD1	-	TRBJ2-6	CASQPRDSLTSGANVLTF	TGTGCCAGCCAGCCGAGGGACAGCCTGACCTCTGGGGCCAACGTCCTGACTTTC
TRBV5-1	-	-	TRBJ2-2	CASSSPSPGELFF	TGCGCCAGCAGCTCCCCCAGCCCCGGGGAGCTGTTTTTT
TRBV6-5	-	-	TRBJ2-5	CASSYQIRAETQYF	TGTGCCAGCAGTTACCAAATCCGGGCAGAGACCCAGTACTTC
TRBV28	-	-	TRBJ2-2	CASLPGTLNTGELFF	TGTGCCAGTCTCCCCGGGACTCTAAACACCGGGGAGCTGTTTTTT
TRBV7-9	-	few	TRBJ2-1	CASSLASGRFDEQFF	TGTGCCAGCAGCTTAGCTAGCGGTCGGTTTGATGAGCAGTTCTTC
TRBV12-3/TRBV12-4	TRBD2	-	TRBJ2-7	CASSSRGGASYEQYF	TGTGCCAGCAGTTCCCGGGGGGGGGCTTCCTACGAGCAGTACTTC
TRBV5-5	TRBD2	-	TRBJ2-1	CASSIGTSGRDEQFF	TGTGCCAGCAGCATCGGGACTAGCGGGAGGGATGAGCAGTTCTTC
TRBV12-3/TRBV12-4	TRBD2	few	TRBJ2-3	CASSSPGTSGTTQYF	TGTGCCAGCAGTTCTCCCGGGACTAGCGGGACCACGCAGTATTTT
TRBV29-1	-	few	TRBJ1-6	CSVDRGYSPLHF	TGCAGCGTTGATAGGGGATATTCACCCCTCCACTTT
TRBV5-6	-	-	TRBJ2-4	CASSLAPRPLAKNIQYF	TGTGCCAGCAGCTTGGCCCCCAGGCCGCTAGCCAAAAACATTCAGTACTTC
TRBV5-4	TRBD1	few	TRBJ1-2	CASSLQQGYYGYTF	TGTGCCAGCAGCTTACAACAGGGGTACTATGGCTACACCTTC
TRBV27	TRBD1	few	TRBJ2-7	CASSLRTGSSYEQYF	TGTGCCAGCAGTTTGAGGACAGGAAGCTCCTACGAGCAGTACTTC